This TCR beta chain was captured by sequencing in a study of CD8+ T cells in alopecia areata. cDNA serving as the sequencing template came from extracted, reverse transcribed RNA. Generated by immunoSEQ multiplex PCR, the TCRdb table keeps only in-frame clones and is missing some. The sample holds approximately 59,000 clones, around half seen once. CDR3 length: 17 residues. V was pared by 4 bases and J by 1 base, with 21 bases between. In germline, CDR1 is SQVTM, CDR2 ANQGSEA. There are a few counts of this clone. This sequence joins TRBV29-1 and TRBJ2-3; a possible D gene is TRBD1 (6 bases). The receptor was derived from a human donor with alopecia areata. Sequencing used CD8+ T cells sorted from blood, obtained at week 0. CDR3 bases: TGCAGCGTTGGGGCGTTTGGCTCGGGACAAGGCACAGATACGCAGTATTTT. Translated, it gives CSVGAFGSGQGTDTQYF.